Each of the 27 T cell receptor beta chains below was sequenced from the same sample in a study of T-cell memory formation after mild COVID-19. From the 5' RACE reads, TCRdb called clonotypes with MiXCR, one entry per CDR3 protein. Of a few hundred thousand distinct CDR3 sequences in the sample, roughly a fifth were seen once. The sequencing input was PBMCs or a T cell subset sorted from them (not recorded which). The receptors come from an adult woman who had mild COVID-19 (a few samples of this study predate the infection). Cell type and time point are not known.

The gene calls are TRBV11-3 and TRBJ2-1; D may be TRBD2 (6 bases). The CDR3 totals 15 residues. V lost 0 bases to trimming and J lost 6 bases, with 12 bases between them. The germline gives CDR1 SGHNT, CDR2 YENEEA. In DNA form, the CDR3 reads TGTGCCAGCAGCTTAGACGGGAGCGACGGCAATGAGCAGTTCTTC. This sequence encodes CASSLDGSDGNEQFF.

The chain has TRBV20-1 and TRBJ2-1; 16 positions match TRBD2. CDR1 and CDR2 (germline): DFQATT, SNEGSKA (reference sequence). Trimming at V came to 6 bases and at J to 7 bases, leaving 9 bases not matched to a gene. CDR3 length: 16 amino acids. The CDR3 spells CSAPGLAGGYGNEQFF. CDR3 DNA sequence: TGCAGTGCCCCGGGACTAGCGGGAGGGTACGGGAATGAGCAGTTCTTC.

This clonotype appeared a few times. This chain uses TRBV11-2 with TRBJ2-7, with TRBD2 identical over 12 bases. Germline CDR1 is SGHAT and CDR2 is FQNNGV. The CDR3 has 16 residues. Trimming cost V 2 bases and J 2 bases; bases outside gene matches: 4. The CDR3 DNA reads as TGTGCCAGCAGCTTACCGGGACTAGCGGGTACCTACGAGCAGTACTTC. Its translation: CASSLPGLAGTYEQYF.

The V and J genes are TRBV5-5 and TRBJ2-1, with 7 bases aligning to TRBD1. Looked up from germline, CDR1 is SGHKS and CDR2 is YYEKEE (reference sequence). J lost 9 bases, V lost 0 bases, and 9 bases had no gene match. This CDR3 has 15 amino acids. The CDR3 reads CASSLDTGDMGEQFF. In DNA, the CDR3 is TGTGCCAGCAGCTTGGATACAGGGGATATGGGTGAGCAGTTCTTC. Based on the CDR3 plus reference TRBV5-5 and TRBJ2-1, the full variable domain is DAGVTQSPTHLIKTRGQQVTLRCSPISGHKSVSWYQQVLGQGPQFIFQYYEKEERGRGNFPDRFSARQFPNYSSELNVNALLLGDSALYLCASSLDTGDMGEQFFGPGTRLTVL.

The V call is TRBV5-6, the J call TRBJ1-3; 11 bases map to TRBD1. The V gene end was trimmed by 4 bases and the J gene end by 4 bases; junction bases not matched to a gene: 4. The germline CDR1 and CDR2 sequences are SGHDT and YYEEEE. CDR3 length equals 15 residues. The CDR3 DNA is TGTGCCAGCAGCATTGGACAGGGGGCCGGAAACACCATATATTTT. It encodes CASSIGQGAGNTIYF. The variable domain in full, with the rest retrieved from reference TRBV5-6 and TRBJ1-3, is DAGVTQSPTHLIKTRGQQVTLRCSPKSGHDTVSWYQQALGQGPQFIFQYYEEEERQRGNFPDRFSGHQFPNYSSELNVNALLLGDSALYLCASSIGQGAGNTIYFGEGSWLTVV.

The sample holds a few counts of this clonotype. The chain employs TRBV24-1 and TRBJ2-5; D uncertain. The CDR3 has 11 residues. In germline, CDR1 is KGHDR, CDR2 SFDVKD. Trimming left V 6 bases short and J 5 bases short, with 6 bases between. The CDR3 sequence is CATSYSETQYF. CDR3 DNA sequence: TGTGCCACCAGTTATTCGGAGACCCAGTACTTC.

This clonotype has only a few counts. The chain couples TRBV20-1 to TRBJ1-5; D may be TRBD1 (5 bases). This CDR3 comprises 16 residues. Germline CDR1 and CDR2: DFQATT and SNEGSKA (reference sequence). Trimming shortened V by 4 bases and J by 3 bases, and 19 bases separated the two germline ends. The CDR3 spells CSAKLGTSHLNQPQHF. The CDR3 DNA follows: TGCAGTGCTAAACTCGGGACCTCCCACCTCAATCAGCCCCAGCATTTT.

This clonotype was counted between two and nine times. The chain carries TRBV21-1 and TRBJ2-7; the table calls TRBD1, which could not be checked here. TRBV21-1 is noted as a pseudogene. The CDR3 is 16 amino acids. This chain's CDR3 is CASSNTGQGESYEQYF. CDR3 coding DNA: TGTGCCAGCAGCAACACGGGACAGGGGGAGTCCTACGAGCAGTACTTC.

The table lists this clonotype with a few counts. This chain uses TRBV12-3 or TRBV12-4 with TRBJ1-1; 11 bases match TRBD1. With 4 bases clipped from V and 1 base from J, the junction kept 8 bases outside the gene matches. The CDR3 is made up of 17 amino acids. The CDR3 here is CASSSSRDRGGNTEAFF. The CDR3 DNA reads as TGTGCCAGCAGTTCCAGCCGGGACAGGGGGGGGAACACTGAAGCTTTCTTT.

The chain recombines TRBV6-5 with TRBJ1-5; D is unclear. Between the trimmed V and J ends, which lost 8 bases and 0 bases, there was a span of 14 bases. This CDR3 comprises 15 residues. CDR1 MNHEY and CDR2 SVGAGI come from the germline V gene. CDR3 sequence: CASGPTVYSNQPQHF. CDR3 in DNA: TGTGCCAGCGGCCCGACGGTCTATAGCAATCAGCCCCAGCATTTT.

This rearrangement joins TRBV12-3 or TRBV12-4 to TRBJ2-1, with 8 bases lining up with TRBD1. The CDR3 covers 12 residues. Trimming removed 6 bases from V and 12 bases from J; junction bases left unmatched: 7. As DNA, the CDR3 is TGTGCCAGCAGGTCCGGGACAGGCCGGCAGTTCTTC. Its protein product is CASRSGTGRQFF.

The J gene is TRBJ2-1, the V gene TRBV4-2, with 14 bases identical to TRBD2. Per the germline V gene, CDR1 is LGHNA and CDR2 is YNFKEQ. With V trimmed by 0 bases and J by 8 bases, 6 bases remained unmatched. This CDR3 contains 17 residues. CDR3 bases: TGTGCCAGCAGCCAAGACGGGACTAGCGGGAGCCGTTATGAGCAGTTCTTC. Translation: CASSQDGTSGSRYEQFF.

CDR3: CASSAIGQGHGYTF. The CDR3 nucleotides read TGTGCCAGCAGTGCTATTGGACAGGGCCATGGCTACACCTTC. The chain joins TRBV6-1 to TRBJ1-2; TRBD1 aligns across 8 bases. Germline V CDR1 and CDR2: MNHNS, SASEGT. This CDR3 contains 14 residues. The ends lost 4 bases at V and 6 bases at J; junction bases unmatched: 7.

This clonotype was detected only a few times. The V call is TRBV11-2, the J call TRBJ1-1, with unresolved D. Per germline, CDR1 SGHAT and CDR2 FQNNGV. With 3 bases removed from V and 3 bases from J, the gap between germline ends came to 14 bases. The CDR3 extends over 15 amino acids. The DNA for the CDR3 is TGTGCCAGCAGCTTTTCCGCGGGTCTGGACACTGAAGCTTTCTTT. Translated: CASSFSAGLDTEAFF.

A few counts support this clonotype. The chain links TRBV5-1 to TRBJ1-4; 12 bases align to TRBD1. The CDR3 is 15 residues long. V lost 1 base, J lost 8 bases, and 3 bases stayed unmatched. Germline values: CDR1 SGHRS, CDR2 YFSETQ. CDR3 residues: CASSLSGTGGEKLFF. Written as DNA, the CDR3 is TGCGCCAGCAGCTTGTCCGGGACAGGGGGCGAAAAACTGTTTTTT.

Only a few counts were recorded for this clonotype. This chain connects TRBV24-1 to TRBJ2-1; 8 nucleotides align to TRBD2. With 4 bases clipped from V and 10 bases from J, the junction kept 5 bases outside the gene matches. Germline V gene sequence: CDR1 KGHDR, CDR2 SFDVKD. This CDR3 region has 13 residues. The CDR3 DNA is TGTGCCACCAGTGACCTACTAGCGGCCGAGCAGTTCTTC. As protein: CATSDLLAAEQFF.

J is TRBJ1-1 and V is TRBV5-1; TRBD1 is a possible D gene (6 bases). Germline CDR1 is SGHRS and CDR2 is YFSETQ. Trimming removed 2 bases at V and 4 bases at J, with 18 bases between. This CDR3 contains 16 residues. The CDR3 region is CASSFTTGWGGTEAFF. The CDR3 bases are TGCGCCAGCAGCTTTACGACAGGATGGGGGGGCACTGAAGCTTTCTTT.

This clonotype was counted many times. This chain uses TRBV27 with TRBJ1-2; 11 nucleotides agree with TRBD1. J lost 0 bases, V lost 4 bases, and 4 bases had no gene match. CDR1 and CDR2 (germline): MNHEY, SMNVEV (reference sequence). This CDR3 is 16 amino acids long. The CDR3 loop is CASSSGTGGPNYGYTF. CDR3 coding DNA: TGTGCCAGCAGTTCGGGGACAGGGGGTCCTAACTATGGCTACACCTTC.

The rearrangement links TRBV7-3 to TRBJ2-3; no clear D gene. Germline V lookup: CDR1 SGHTA, CDR2 FQGTGA. The V and J ends lost 1 base and 2 bases respectively, with 7 bases between them. The CDR3 runs 14 residues. The CDR3 sequence: CASSLNTATDTQYF. CDR3 in DNA: TGTGCCAGCAGCTTAAACACGGCCACAGATACGCAGTATTTT.

Only a few counts were recorded for this clonotype. The chain uses TRBV3-1 and TRBJ1-1, with TRBD1 matching over 7 bases. CDR1 and CDR2 from the germline V gene are LGHDT and YNNKEL (reference sequence). This CDR3 has 15 residues. V dropped 0 bases and J dropped 5; count of bases not matched to a gene: 6. The chain's CDR3 is CASSQEKYRGTEAFF. The CDR3 DNA follows: TGTGCCAGCAGCCAAGAAAAGTACAGGGGTACTGAAGCTTTCTTT.

This clonotype was seen at least ten times. V usage is TRBV7-9 and J usage is TRBJ1-1; 8 bases are a match to TRBD1. The V and J ends lost 3 bases and 5 bases, in that order; junction bases with no gene match: 5. The CDR3 has 14 residues. CDR1 is SEHNR, CDR2 FQNEAQ, per germline (reference sequence). DNA for the CDR3: TGTGCCAGCAGCTTCGGACAGGGAGGGACTGAAGCTTTCTTT. It is translated as CASSFGQGGTEAFF.

The V and J genes are TRBV3-1 and TRBJ2-3; D may be TRBD1 or TRBD2 (5 bases each). Per the germline V gene, CDR1 is LGHDT and CDR2 is YNNKEL (reference sequence). This CDR3 is built from 17 residues. V gave up 1 base and J gave up 3 bases, with 17 bases separating them. The chain's CDR3 is CASSQGLNTWGTDTQYF. In DNA, the CDR3 is TGTGCCAGCAGCCAAGGTTTGAACACCTGGGGGACAGATACGCAGTATTTT.

J is TRBJ2-1 and V is TRBV5-4, with 8 bases aligning to TRBD1. CDR3 size: 15 residues. The junction had 8 bases not matched to a gene; V was cut back by 0 bases and J by 9 bases. CDR1 SGHNT and CDR2 YYREEE come from the germline V gene (reference sequence). The DNA of the CDR3 is TGTGCCAGCAGCTTGGGCCAGGGGGCGCTTAGTGAGCAGTTCTTC. It yields the protein CASSLGQGALSEQFF.

The sample holds a few counts of this clonotype. The CDR3 coding sequence is TGTGCCAGCAGTGCTTGGTCCGGAAACACCATATATTTT. It specifies CASSAWSGNTIYF. The rearrangement links TRBV12-3 or TRBV12-4 to TRBJ1-3; D gene unclear. The CDR3 has 13 residues. V lost 5 bases and J lost 4, with 9 bases in between.

The V and J genes are TRBV18 and TRBJ2-1, with D unclear. Germline V CDR1 and CDR2: KGHSH, LQKENI. This CDR3 spans 13 amino acids. Trimming shortened V by 8 bases and J by 6 bases, and 14 bases separated the two germline ends. The CDR3 loop reads CASADGVSNEQFF. CDR3 in DNA: TGTGCCAGCGCAGACGGAGTCTCCAATGAGCAGTTCTTC. The complete variable domain, with remaining parts taken from reference TRBV18 and TRBJ2-1, reads NAGVMQNPRHLVRRRGQEARLRCSPMKGHSHVYWYRQLPEEGLKFMVYLQKENIIDESGMPKERFSAEFPKEGPSILRIQQVVRGDSAAYFCASADGVSNEQFFGPGTRLTVL.

This clonotype was detected only once. The rearrangement uses TRBV12-3 or TRBV12-4 and TRBJ1-1; a possible D gene is TRBD1 (6 bases). V lost 7 bases and J lost 4, with 22 bases in between. The CDR3 is 16 residues long. The CDR3 coding sequence is TGTGCCAGCAACCACCGCGATAGGGGGGCGGCCACTGAAGCTTTCTTT. This translates into CASNHRDRGAATEAFF.

This rearrangement joins TRBV19 to TRBJ1-2; TRBD1 matches at 9 bases. J was trimmed by 6 bases and V by 8 bases; bases with no gene match: 10. In germline, CDR1 is LNHDA, CDR2 SQIVND (reference sequence). The CDR3 totals 14 residues. CDR3 sequence (DNA): TGTGCCAGTGCTTTGAACAGGGGGCTCGATGGCTACACCTTC. This gives the protein CASALNRGLDGYTF.